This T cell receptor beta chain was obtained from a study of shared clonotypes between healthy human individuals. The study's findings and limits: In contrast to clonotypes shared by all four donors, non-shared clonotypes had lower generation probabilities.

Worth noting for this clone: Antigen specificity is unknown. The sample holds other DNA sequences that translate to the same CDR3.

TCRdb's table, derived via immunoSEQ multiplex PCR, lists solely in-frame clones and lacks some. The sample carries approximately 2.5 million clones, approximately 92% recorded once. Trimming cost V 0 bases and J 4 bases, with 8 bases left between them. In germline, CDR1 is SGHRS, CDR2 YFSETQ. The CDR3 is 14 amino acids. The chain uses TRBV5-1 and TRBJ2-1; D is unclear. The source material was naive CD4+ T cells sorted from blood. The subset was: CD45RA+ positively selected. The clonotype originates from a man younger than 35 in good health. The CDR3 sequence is CASSLDPDYNEQFF. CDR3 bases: TGCGCCAGCAGCTTGGATCCCGATTACAATGAGCAGTTCTTC.